This T cell receptor beta chain is from a study of T cells in Graves' hyperthyroidism and ophthalmopathy. Study context: Staff took peripheral blood when the initial diagnosis was made, before any treatment began.

As concerns this clonotype: Its cognate antigen is unknown.

TCR beta CDR3 regions were amplified from RNA. A set of HTBI primers served as the primers for a first-round RT-PCR of the TCR CDR3. TCRdb independently ran MiXCR on the multiplex PCR reads; one entry per CDR3 protein. The top ten hold about 8.9% of the sample, which has about 840,000 distinct CDR3 sequences, roughly 40% seen once. V was shortened by 3 bases and J by 8 bases, with 13 bases between the two germline ends. This CDR3 spans 13 amino acids. Germline V CDR1 and CDR2: SGHAT, FQNNGV. Study results and limitations: Most thyroid clonotypes that were expanded above 0.001 also turned up in blood.

Hyperthyroidism of Graves' type that showed no ophthalmopathy progression within 18 months was stable. Exclusion criteria comprised uncontrolled infection, other autoimmune disease, pregnancy or lactation. Specimen: blood. The rearrangement joins TRBV11-2 to TRBJ1-1; the D is unclear. The clonotype was recovered from a man younger than 35 with Graves' hyperthyroidism. CDR3 in DNA: TGTGCCAGCAGCTTGGGTTTCCCCCTCGAAGCTTTCTTT. This translates into CASSLGFPLEAFF.